The 12 T cell receptor beta chains reported below all come from one sample, sequenced in a study of cytomegalovirus exposure and HLA in healthy donors. With 60 Vbeta and 13 Jbeta primers, the PCR was carried out. Libraries were prepared by immunoSEQ multiplex PCR; TCRdb keeps only in-frame clonotypes and omits some of them. The table lists approximately 100,000 clones, 76% of them singletons. Sequencing input: PBMCs. The receptors were gathered from a woman aged 40-49 years in good health and CMV-seropositive.

The chain links TRBV19 to TRBJ1-1, with D perhaps TRBD1 (6 bases). The CDR3 has 10 amino acids. V was pared by 5 bases and J by 10 bases, with 8 bases between. CDR1 and CDR2 from the germline V gene are LNHDA and SQIVND (reference sequence). The CDR3 nucleotides read TGTGCCAGTAGTCAGGGGTCAGCTTTCTTT. Translation: CASSQGSAFF.

This clone came up a few times. The chain joins TRBV7-2 to TRBJ1-3; D might be TRBD1 (5 bases). The V and J ends lost 5 bases and 4 bases respectively, with 18 bases between them. The CDR3 sequence is 16 residues long. In germline, CDR1 is SGHTA, CDR2 FQGNSA. CDR3 DNA: TGTGCCAGCAGCACGGACAAACGGTACTCCGGAAACACCATATATTTT. Translating it yields CASSTDKRYSGNTIYF.

This clone was observed a single time. This chain uses TRBV6-6 with TRBJ1-2; 9 positions match TRBD1. From germline, CDR1 is MNHNY and CDR2 SVGAGI (reference sequence). V lost 5 bases to trimming and J lost 2 bases; unmatched junction nucleotides: 3. CDR3 size: 14 residues. The DNA of the CDR3 is TGTGCCAGCAGTACAGGGGGCGCAAACTATGGCTACACCTTC. Translated, it gives CASSTGGANYGYTF.

The chain is built from TRBV30 and TRBJ1-6, with 7 bases matching TRBD1. CDR1 and CDR2 (germline): GTSNPN, SVGIG (reference sequence). The length of the CDR3 is 13 residues. J lost 18 bases, V lost 3 bases, and 14 bases had no gene match. The CDR3 is CAWRPFRVQGYHF. The CDR3 bases are TGTGCCTGGAGACCGTTTCGTGTACAGGGGTACCACTTT.

The V gene is TRBV5-1, the J gene TRBJ2-5; 13 bases agree with TRBD2. Germline CDR1 reads SGHRS; CDR2 reads YFSETQ. V was pared by 3 bases and J by 4 bases, with 9 bases of the junction left unmatched. CDR3 length: 17 amino acids. CDR3 protein: CASSSGLAGAPGETQYF. Written as DNA, the CDR3 is TGCGCCAGCAGCTCCGGACTAGCGGGGGCCCCGGGAGAGACCCAGTACTTC.

The J gene is TRBJ1-1, the V gene TRBV2; the match to TRBD1 covers 9 bases. After removal of 8 bases from V and 5 bases from J, the junction contained 15 bases not matched to a gene. Germline V gene lookup returns CDR1 SNHLY and CDR2 FYNNEI. CDR3 length: 16 residues. The CDR3 sequence: CASETRGTGRKTEAFF. The CDR3 DNA reads TGTGCCAGCGAGACCCGAGGGACAGGGAGAAAGACTGAAGCTTTCTTT.

The chain combines TRBV6-6 with TRBJ2-5, with D possibly TRBD1 on 5 matching bases. Germline V gene lookup returns CDR1 MNHNY and CDR2 SVGAGI (reference sequence). This CDR3 comprises 15 residues. Trimming removed 7 bases from V and 5 bases from J, with 20 bases in between. CDR3 in DNA: TGTGCCAGCACCCTGGTTGCGGCTAGGGGTGAGACCCAGTACTTC. Its translation is CASTLVAARGETQYF.

The chain combines TRBV6-1 with TRBJ1-1; no reliable D call. Per the germline V gene, CDR1 is MNHNS and CDR2 is SASEGT. The CDR3 loop spans 11 amino acids. V lost 8 bases and J 6 bases, leaving 10 bases between the germline ends. This CDR3 reads CASLRSAEAFF. The CDR3 nucleotides are TGTGCCAGCCTTCGGAGCGCTGAAGCTTTCTTT.

The chain couples TRBV6-5 to TRBJ1-6, with D perhaps matching TRBD1 (5 bases). The CDR3 covers 15 residues. Trimming pared 6 bases from V and 4 bases from J, leaving 13 bases between. Per the germline V gene, CDR1 is MNHEY and CDR2 is SVGAGI. CDR3 DNA: TGTGCCAGCAGGACCAGGGATTGGTATAATTCACCCCTCCACTTT. Its protein is CASRTRDWYNSPLHF.

The chain is built from TRBV9 and TRBJ2-3; 8 bases are a match to TRBD2. This CDR3 region has 16 residues. Per the germline V gene, CDR1 is SGDLS and CDR2 is YYNGEE. V shed 0 bases and J 3 bases; nucleotides not matched to a gene: 6. This CDR3 is CASSVGTGGQTDTQYF. Written as DNA, the CDR3 is TGTGCCAGCAGCGTAGGAACGGGGGGGCAAACAGATACGCAGTATTTT.

This clone was picked up a small number of times. This chain uses TRBV2 with TRBJ2-7; D possibly corresponds to TRBD2 (5 bases). The CDR3 runs to 15 residues. V lost 0 bases and J 3 bases, leaving 12 bases between the germline ends. CDR1 is SNHLY, CDR2 FYNNEI, per germline. Here the CDR3 DNA reads TGTGCCAGCAGTGAAGCACTCTCCGGGATCTACGAGCAGTACTTC. This sequence encodes CASSEALSGIYEQYF.

This chain links TRBV27 with TRBJ1-3; 7 bases align to TRBD1. V trimming: 6 bases; J trimming: 2 bases; junction bases outside the gene matches: 7. This CDR3 region has 15 residues. CDR1 is MNHEY and CDR2 is SMNVEV in the germline V gene (reference sequence). For the CDR3, the DNA is TGTGCCAGCAGCCTGACAGGGTTTGCTGGAAACACCATATATTTT. Translation: CASSLTGFAGNTIYF.